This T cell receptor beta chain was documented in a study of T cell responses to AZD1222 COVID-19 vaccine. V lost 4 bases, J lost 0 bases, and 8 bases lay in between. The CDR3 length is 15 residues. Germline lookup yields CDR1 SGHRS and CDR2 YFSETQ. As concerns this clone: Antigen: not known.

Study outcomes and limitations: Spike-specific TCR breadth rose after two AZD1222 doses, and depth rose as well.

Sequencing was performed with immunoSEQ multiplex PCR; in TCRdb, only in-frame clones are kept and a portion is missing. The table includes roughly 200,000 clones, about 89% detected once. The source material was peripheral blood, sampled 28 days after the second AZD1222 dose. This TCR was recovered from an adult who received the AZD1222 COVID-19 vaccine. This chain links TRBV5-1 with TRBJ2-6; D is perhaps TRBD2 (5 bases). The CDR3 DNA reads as TGCGCCAGCAGCGACGGACTCTCTGGGGCCAACGTCCTGACTTTC. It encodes CASSDGLSGANVLTF.